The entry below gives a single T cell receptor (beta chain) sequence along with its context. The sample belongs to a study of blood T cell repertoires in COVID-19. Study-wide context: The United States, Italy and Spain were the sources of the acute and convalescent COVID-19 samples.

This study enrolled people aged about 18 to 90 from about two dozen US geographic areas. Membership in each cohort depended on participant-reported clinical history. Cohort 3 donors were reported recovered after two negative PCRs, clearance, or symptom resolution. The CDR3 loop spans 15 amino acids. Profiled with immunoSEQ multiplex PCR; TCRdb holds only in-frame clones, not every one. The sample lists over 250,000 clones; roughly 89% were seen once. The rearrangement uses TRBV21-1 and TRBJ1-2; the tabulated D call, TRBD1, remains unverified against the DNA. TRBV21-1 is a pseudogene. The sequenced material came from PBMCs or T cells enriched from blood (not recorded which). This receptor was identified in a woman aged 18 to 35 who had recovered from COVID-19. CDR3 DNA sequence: TGTGCCAGCGATCAAAATCTCCAGGGGCGTTCTGGCTACACCTTC. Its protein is CASDQNLQGRSGYTF.